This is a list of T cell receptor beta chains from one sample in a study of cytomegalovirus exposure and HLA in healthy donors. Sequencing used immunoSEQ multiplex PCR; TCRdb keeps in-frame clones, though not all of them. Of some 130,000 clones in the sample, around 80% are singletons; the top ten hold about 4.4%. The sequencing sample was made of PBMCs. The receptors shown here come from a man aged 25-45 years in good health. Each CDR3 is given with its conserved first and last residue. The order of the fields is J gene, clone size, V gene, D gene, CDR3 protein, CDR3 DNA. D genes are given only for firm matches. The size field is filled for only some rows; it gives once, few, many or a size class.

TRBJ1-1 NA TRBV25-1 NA CASDRGAGAERAFF TGTGCCAGCGACCGGGGGGCGGGAGCAGAGAGGGCTTTCTTT
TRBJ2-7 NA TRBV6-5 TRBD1 CASRPRQGTAYEQYF TGTGCCAGCAGGCCCAGACAGGGGACGGCCTACGAGCAGTACTTC
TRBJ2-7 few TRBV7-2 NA CASSLSVAYEQYF TGTGCCAGCAGCTTATCTGTAGCCTACGAGCAGTACTTC
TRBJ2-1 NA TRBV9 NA CASSPRGGSRLHNEQFF TGTGCCAGCAGCCCCCGGGGTGGCTCCAGACTTCACAATGAGCAGTTCTTC
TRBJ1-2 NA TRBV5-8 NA CASGNRYNYGYTF TGTGCCAGCGGCAACAGGTATAACTATGGCTACACCTTC
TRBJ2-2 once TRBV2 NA CASSGTVSNTGELFF TGTGCCAGCAGTGGGACAGTATCGAACACCGGGGAGCTGTTTTTT
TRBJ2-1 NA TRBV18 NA CASSQAGPNNEQFF TGTGCCAGCTCACAGGCAGGGCCCAACAATGAGCAGTTCTTC
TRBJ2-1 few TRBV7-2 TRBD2 CASRSTAGGLAGVIGFF TGTGCCAGCAGATCAACAGCCGGGGGGCTAGCGGGAGTAATAGGGTTCTTC
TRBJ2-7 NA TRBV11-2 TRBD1 CASSLSTGGTSSYEQYF TGTGCCAGCAGCTTATCCACAGGGGGAACGAGCTCCTACGAGCAGTACTTC
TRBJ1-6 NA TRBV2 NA CASRDRDSPASPLHF TGTGCCAGCAGGGATCGGGACTCGCCGGCTTCACCCCTCCACTTT
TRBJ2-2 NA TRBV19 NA CASSDPGRYTGELFF TGTGCCAGTAGTGACCCAGGTAGATACACCGGGGAGCTGTTTTTT
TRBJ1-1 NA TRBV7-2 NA CASSFQTDTEAFF TGTGCCAGCAGCTTTCAGACAGACACTGAAGCTTTCTTT
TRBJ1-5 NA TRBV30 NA CAWSRIDSNNQPQHF TGTGCCTGGAGTAGGATAGACAGTAACAATCAGCCCCAGCATTTT
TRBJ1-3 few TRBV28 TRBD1 CASSSYRQGGSGNTIYF TGTGCCAGCAGCTCCTATCGACAGGGGGGGTCTGGAAACACCATATATTTT
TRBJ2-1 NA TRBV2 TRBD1 CASRTGWDEQFF TGTGCCAGCAGGACAGGGTGGGATGAGCAGTTCTTC
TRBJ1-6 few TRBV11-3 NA CASSFPGDISPLHF TGTGCCAGCAGCTTTCCAGGGGACATTTCACCCCTCCACTTT
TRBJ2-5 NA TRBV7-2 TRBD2 CASSLQRLAGVGETQYF TGTGCCAGCAGCTTACAGCGACTAGCGGGAGTAGGGGAGACCCAGTACTTC